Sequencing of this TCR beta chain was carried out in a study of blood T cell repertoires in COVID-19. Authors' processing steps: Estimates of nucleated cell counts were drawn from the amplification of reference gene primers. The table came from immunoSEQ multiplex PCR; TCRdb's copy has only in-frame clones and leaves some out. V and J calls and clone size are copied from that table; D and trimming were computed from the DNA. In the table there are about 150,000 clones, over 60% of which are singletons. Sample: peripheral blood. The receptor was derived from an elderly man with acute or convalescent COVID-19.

Here the CDR3 reads CASKGTGTTETQYF. DNA for the CDR3: TGCGCCAGCAAGGGGACAGGGACTACGGAGACCCAGTACTTC. The chain uses TRBV5-1 and TRBJ2-5, with TRBD1 matching 9 bases. The germline V gene encodes CDR1 SGHRS and CDR2 YFSETQ. After removal of 6 bases from V and 5 bases from J, the junction contained 8 bases not matched to a gene. There are 14 residues in the CDR3.